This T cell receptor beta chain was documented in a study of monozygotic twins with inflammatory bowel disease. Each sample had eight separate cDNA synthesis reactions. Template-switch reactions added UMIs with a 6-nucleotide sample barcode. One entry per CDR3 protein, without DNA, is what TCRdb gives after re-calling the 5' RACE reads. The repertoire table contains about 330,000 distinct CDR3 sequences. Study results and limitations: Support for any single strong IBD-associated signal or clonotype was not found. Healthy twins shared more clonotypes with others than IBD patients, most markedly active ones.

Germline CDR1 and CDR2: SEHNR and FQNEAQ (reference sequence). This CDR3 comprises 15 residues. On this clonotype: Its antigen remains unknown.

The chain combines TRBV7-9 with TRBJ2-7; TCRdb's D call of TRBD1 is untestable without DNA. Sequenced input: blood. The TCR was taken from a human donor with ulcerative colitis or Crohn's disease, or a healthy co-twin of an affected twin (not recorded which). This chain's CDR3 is CASSLGGGFSYEQYF. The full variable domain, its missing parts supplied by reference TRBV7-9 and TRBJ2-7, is DTGVSQNPRHKITKRGQNVTFRCDPISEHNRLYWYRQTLGQGPEFLTYFQNEAQLEKSRLLSDRFSAERPKGSFSTLEIQRTEQGDSAMYLCASSLGGGFSYEQYFGPGTRLTVT.